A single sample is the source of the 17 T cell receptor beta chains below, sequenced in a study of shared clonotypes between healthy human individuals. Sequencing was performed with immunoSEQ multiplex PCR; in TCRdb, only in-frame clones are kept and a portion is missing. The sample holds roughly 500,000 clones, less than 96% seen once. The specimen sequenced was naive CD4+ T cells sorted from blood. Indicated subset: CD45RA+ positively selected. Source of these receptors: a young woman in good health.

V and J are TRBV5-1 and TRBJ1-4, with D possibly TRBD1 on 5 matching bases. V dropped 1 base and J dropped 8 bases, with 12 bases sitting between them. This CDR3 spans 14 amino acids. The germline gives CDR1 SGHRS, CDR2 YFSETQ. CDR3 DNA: TGCGCCAGCAGCTTGTGGGGGGGTGAAGAAAAACTGTTTTTT. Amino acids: CASSLWGGEEKLFF. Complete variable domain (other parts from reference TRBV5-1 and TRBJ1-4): KAGVTQTPRYLIKTRGQQVTLSCSPISGHRSVSWYQQTPGQGLQFLFEYFSETQRNKGNFPGRFSGRQFSNSRSEMNVSTLELGDSALYLCASSLWGGEEKLFFGSGTQLSVL.

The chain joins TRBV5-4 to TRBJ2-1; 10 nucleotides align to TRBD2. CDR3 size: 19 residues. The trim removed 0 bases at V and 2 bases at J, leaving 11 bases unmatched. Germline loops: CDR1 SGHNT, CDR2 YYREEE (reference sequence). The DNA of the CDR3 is TGTGCCAGCAGCTTGGTCGGAAAAATAGCGGGAGGCGCCTACAATGAGCAGTTCTTC. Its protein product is CASSLVGKIAGGAYNEQFF.

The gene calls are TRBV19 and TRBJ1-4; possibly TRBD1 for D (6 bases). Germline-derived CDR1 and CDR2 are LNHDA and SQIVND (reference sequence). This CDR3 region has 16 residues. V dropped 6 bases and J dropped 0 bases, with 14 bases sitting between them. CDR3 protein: CASRGVGDTTNEKLFF. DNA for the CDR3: TGTGCCAGTAGAGGGGTAGGGGACACAACTAATGAAAAACTGTTTTTT. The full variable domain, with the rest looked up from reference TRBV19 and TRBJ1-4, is DGGITQSPKYLFRKEGQNVTLSCEQNLNHDAMYWYRQDPGQGLRLIYYSQIVNDFQKGDIAEGYSVSREKKESFPLTVTSAQKNPTAFYLCASRGVGDTTNEKLFFGSGTQLSVL.

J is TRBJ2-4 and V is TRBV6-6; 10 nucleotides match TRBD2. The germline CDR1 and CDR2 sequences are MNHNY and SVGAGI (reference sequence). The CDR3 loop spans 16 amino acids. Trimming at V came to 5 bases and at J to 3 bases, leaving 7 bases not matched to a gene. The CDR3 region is CASSKGTSVGKNIQYF. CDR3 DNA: TGTGCCAGCAGTAAAGGGACTAGCGTAGGCAAAAACATTCAGTACTTC.

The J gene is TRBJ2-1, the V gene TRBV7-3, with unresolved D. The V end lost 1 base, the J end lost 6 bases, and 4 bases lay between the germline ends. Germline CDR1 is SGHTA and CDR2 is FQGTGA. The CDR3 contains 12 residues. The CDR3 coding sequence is TGTGCCAGCAGCTTAAACGGCAATGAGCAGTTCTTC. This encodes CASSLNGNEQFF.

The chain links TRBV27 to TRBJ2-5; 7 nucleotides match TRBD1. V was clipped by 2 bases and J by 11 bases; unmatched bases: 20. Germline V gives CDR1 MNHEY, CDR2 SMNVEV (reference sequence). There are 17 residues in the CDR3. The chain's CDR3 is CASSLIGQADFLPGQYF. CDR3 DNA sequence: TGTGCCAGCAGTTTAATCGGACAGGCCGATTTCCTCCCCGGGCAGTACTTC.

The CDR3 DNA reads TGTGCCAGCAGTACCCCTGATCCCTACGAGCAGTACTTC. Its protein is CASSTPDPYEQYF. The V and J genes are TRBV28 and TRBJ2-7; D unresolved. Trimming shortened V by 5 bases and J by 2 bases, and 10 bases separated the two germline ends. The CDR3 length is 13 residues. Germline loops: CDR1 MDHEN, CDR2 SYDVKM. The full variable domain, with the rest looked up from reference TRBV28 and TRBJ2-7, is DVKVTQSSRYLVKRTGEKVFLECVQDMDHENMFWYRQDPGLGLRLIYFSYDVKMKEKGDIPEGYSVSREKKERFSLILESASTNQTSMYLCASSTPDPYEQYFGPGTRLTVT.

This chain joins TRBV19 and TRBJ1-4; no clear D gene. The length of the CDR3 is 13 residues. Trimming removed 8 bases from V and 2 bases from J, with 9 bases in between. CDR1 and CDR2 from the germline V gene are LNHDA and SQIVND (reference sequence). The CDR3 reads CASGGRTNEKLFF. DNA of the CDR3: TGTGCCAGTGGAGGACGGACTAATGAAAAACTGTTTTTT.

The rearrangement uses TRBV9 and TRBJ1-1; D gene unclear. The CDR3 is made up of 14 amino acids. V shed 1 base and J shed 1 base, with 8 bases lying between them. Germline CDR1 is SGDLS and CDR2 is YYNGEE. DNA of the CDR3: TGTGCCAGCAGCGTATCGGGTCGGAACACTGAAGCTTTCTTT. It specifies CASSVSGRNTEAFF.

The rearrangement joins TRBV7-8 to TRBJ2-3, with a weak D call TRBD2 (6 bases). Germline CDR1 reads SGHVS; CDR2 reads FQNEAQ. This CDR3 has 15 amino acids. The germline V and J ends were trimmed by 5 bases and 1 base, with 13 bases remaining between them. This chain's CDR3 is CASSVGLSRTDTQYF. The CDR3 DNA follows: TGTGCCAGCAGCGTCGGACTATCCCGCACAGATACGCAGTATTTT.

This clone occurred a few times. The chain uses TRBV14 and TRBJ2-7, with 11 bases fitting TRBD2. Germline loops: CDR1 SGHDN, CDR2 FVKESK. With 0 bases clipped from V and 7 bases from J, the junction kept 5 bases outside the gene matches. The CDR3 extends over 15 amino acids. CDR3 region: CASSQEGLAGLEQYF. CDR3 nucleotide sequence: TGTGCCAGCAGCCAAGAAGGACTAGCGGGTTTGGAGCAGTACTTC.

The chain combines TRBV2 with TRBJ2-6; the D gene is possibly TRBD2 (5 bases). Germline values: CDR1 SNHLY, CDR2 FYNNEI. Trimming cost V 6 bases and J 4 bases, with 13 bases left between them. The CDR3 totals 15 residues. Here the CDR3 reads CASSRDYPGANVLTF. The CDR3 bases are TGTGCCAGCAGCCGTGACTACCCCGGGGCCAACGTCCTGACTTTC.

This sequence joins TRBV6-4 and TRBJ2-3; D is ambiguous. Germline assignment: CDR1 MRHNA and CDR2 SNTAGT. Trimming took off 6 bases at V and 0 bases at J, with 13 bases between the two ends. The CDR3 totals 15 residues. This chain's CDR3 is CASRRTATSTDTQYF. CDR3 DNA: TGTGCCAGCAGAAGGACGGCAACTAGCACAGATACGCAGTATTTT.

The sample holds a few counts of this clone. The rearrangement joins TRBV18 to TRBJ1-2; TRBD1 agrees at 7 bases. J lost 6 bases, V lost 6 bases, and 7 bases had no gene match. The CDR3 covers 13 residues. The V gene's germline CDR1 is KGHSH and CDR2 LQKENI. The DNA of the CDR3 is TGTGCCAGCTCTCCTCGACAGGGCGATGGCTACACCTTC. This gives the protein CASSPRQGDGYTF.

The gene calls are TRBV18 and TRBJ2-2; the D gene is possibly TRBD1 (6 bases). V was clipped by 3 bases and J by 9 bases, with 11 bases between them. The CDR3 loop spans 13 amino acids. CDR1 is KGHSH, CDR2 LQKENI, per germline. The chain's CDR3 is CASSPNRDRELFF. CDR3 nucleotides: TGTGCCAGCTCACCTAACAGGGATAGGGAGCTGTTTTTT.

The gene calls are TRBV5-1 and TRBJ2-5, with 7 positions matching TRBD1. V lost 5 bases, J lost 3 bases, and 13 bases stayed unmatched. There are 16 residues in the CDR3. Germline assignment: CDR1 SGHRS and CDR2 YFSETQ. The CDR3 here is CASRDGSYRGKETQYF. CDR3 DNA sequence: TGCGCCAGCAGAGACGGAAGTTACAGGGGTAAAGAGACCCAGTACTTC.

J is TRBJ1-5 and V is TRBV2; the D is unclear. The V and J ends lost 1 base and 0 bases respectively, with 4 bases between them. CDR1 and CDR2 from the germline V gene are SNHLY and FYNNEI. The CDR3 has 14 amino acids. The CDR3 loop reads CASSEVDSNQPQHF. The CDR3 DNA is TGTGCCAGCAGTGAAGTGGATAGCAATCAGCCCCAGCATTTT.